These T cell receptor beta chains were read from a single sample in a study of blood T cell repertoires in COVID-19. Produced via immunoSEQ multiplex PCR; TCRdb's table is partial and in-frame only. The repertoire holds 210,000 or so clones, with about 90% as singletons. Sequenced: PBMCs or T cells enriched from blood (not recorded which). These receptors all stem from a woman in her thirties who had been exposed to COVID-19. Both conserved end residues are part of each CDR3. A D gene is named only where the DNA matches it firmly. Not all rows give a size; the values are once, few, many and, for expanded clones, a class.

CDR3nt: TGTGCCAGCAGCGTAGTCCCGACAGACTATGGCTACACCTTC
CDR3aa: CASSVVPTDYGYTF
j_gene: TRBJ1-2
v_gene: TRBV9
abundance: once
d_gene: NA

CDR3nt: TGTGCCAGCAGTTTGGGGACTAGCGGCACCTACGAGCAGTACTTC
CDR3aa: CASSLGTSGTYEQYF
j_gene: TRBJ2-7
v_gene: TRBV27
abundance: NA
d_gene: TRBD2

CDR3nt: TGCGCCAGCAGCCAAGAAGGTAGCGCGAACACCGGGGAGCTGTTTTTT
CDR3aa: CASSQEGSANTGELFF
j_gene: TRBJ2-2
v_gene: TRBV4-1
abundance: NA
d_gene: NA

CDR3nt: TGTGCTAGTGGTTTGAACGCTGTAGCTGGCTACACCTTC
CDR3aa: CASGLNAVAGYTF
j_gene: TRBJ1-2
v_gene: TRBV12-5
abundance: once
d_gene: NA

CDR3nt: TGTGCCAGCAGCTCCCGACAGGGGGTAGGTGAGACCCAGTACTTC
CDR3aa: CASSSRQGVGETQYF
j_gene: TRBJ2-5
v_gene: TRBV7-9
abundance: NA
d_gene: TRBD1

CDR3nt: TGTGCCAGCAGCTTACAGCGACGCTCCTACAATGAGCAGTTCTTC
CDR3aa: CASSLQRRSYNEQFF
j_gene: TRBJ2-1
v_gene: TRBV13
abundance: NA
d_gene: NA

CDR3nt: TGTGCCAGCTCACCACTTAGCGGGAGCACAGATACGCAGTATTTT
CDR3aa: CASSPLSGSTDTQYF
j_gene: TRBJ2-3
v_gene: TRBV18
abundance: NA
d_gene: TRBD2

CDR3nt: TGTGCCAGCAGTTACCTTACAGTCGGGGGCACTGAAGCTTTCTTT
CDR3aa: CASSYLTVGGTEAFF
j_gene: TRBJ1-1
v_gene: TRBV6-5
abundance: NA
d_gene: NA

CDR3nt: TGTGCCGGCAGTCTGACATGGAACACTGAAGCTTTCTTT
CDR3aa: CAGSLTWNTEAFF
j_gene: TRBJ1-1
v_gene: TRBV6-5
abundance: NA
d_gene: NA

CDR3nt: TGTGCCAGCAGTTTTGCAGGGCGGGCTTTCTTT
CDR3aa: CASSFAGRAFF
j_gene: TRBJ1-1
v_gene: TRBV28
abundance: NA
d_gene: NA

CDR3nt: TGCGCCAGCTGCCCGGACAGTTGGACAGAGACCCAGTACTTC
CDR3aa: CASCPDSWTETQYF
j_gene: TRBJ2-5
v_gene: TRBV4-1
abundance: once
d_gene: NA

CDR3nt: TGTGCCAGCAGCGTGGGGGATCAGACTAGCAGGACCGGGGAGCTGTTTTTT
CDR3aa: CASSVGDQTSRTGELFF
j_gene: TRBJ2-2
v_gene: TRBV9
abundance: NA
d_gene: TRBD2

CDR3nt: TGTGCCAGCAGTGAATGGGACAGGGGCACAGATACGCAGTATTTT
CDR3aa: CASSEWDRGTDTQYF
j_gene: TRBJ2-3
v_gene: TRBV2
abundance: NA
d_gene: TRBD1

CDR3nt: TGTGCCAGCAGCCAAGAGATGGACAGGGGGGCTGGGGCCAACGTCCTGACTTTC
CDR3aa: CASSQEMDRGAGANVLTF
j_gene: TRBJ2-6
v_gene: TRBV3-1/TRBV3-2
abundance: NA
d_gene: TRBD1

CDR3nt: TGCGCCAGCAGCCACGACTCCAGCTCCTACAATGAGCAGTTCTTC
CDR3aa: CASSHDSSSYNEQFF
j_gene: TRBJ2-1
v_gene: TRBV5-1
abundance: NA
d_gene: NA

CDR3nt: TGTGCCAGCAGTGCCCTGACAGGGGTAAATTCACCCCTCCACTTT
CDR3aa: CASSALTGVNSPLHF
j_gene: TRBJ1-6
v_gene: TRBV6-1
abundance: NA
d_gene: TRBD1

CDR3nt: TGTGCCAGCAGTTATATGCAGGGGAGTTCACCCCTCCACTTT
CDR3aa: CASSYMQGSSPLHF
j_gene: TRBJ1-6
v_gene: TRBV6-2/TRBV6-3
abundance: many
d_gene: NA

CDR3nt: TGTGCCAGTAGCGCGGGACAGCTCACCGGGGAGCTGTTTTTT
CDR3aa: CASSAGQLTGELFF
j_gene: TRBJ2-2
v_gene: TRBV19
abundance: NA
d_gene: NA

CDR3nt: TGTGCCAGTAAAAAACAGGGGCTGATCTCCTACGAGCAGTACTTC
CDR3aa: CASKKQGLISYEQYF
j_gene: TRBJ2-7
v_gene: TRBV28
abundance: NA
d_gene: TRBD1

CDR3nt: TGTGCCAGCAGCCCGACCTTGGGGGCCGATAATTCACCCCTCCACTTT
CDR3aa: CASSPTLGADNSPLHF
j_gene: TRBJ1-6
v_gene: TRBV5-5
abundance: NA
d_gene: NA

CDR3nt: TGTGCCAGCAGCTTGCGGGAGAACGAGCAGTACTTC
CDR3aa: CASSLRENEQYF
j_gene: TRBJ2-7
v_gene: TRBV5-4
abundance: few
d_gene: NA

CDR3nt: TGTGCCAGCAGTGTAAGCCCAGGGAATGAGCAGTTCTTC
CDR3aa: CASSVSPGNEQFF
j_gene: TRBJ2-1
v_gene: TRBV6-4
abundance: NA
d_gene: NA

CDR3nt: TGTGCCATCAGTGAGGAACTAGCGGGAGAACCCGGGGAGCTGTTTTTT
CDR3aa: CAISEELAGEPGELFF
j_gene: TRBJ2-2
v_gene: TRBV10-3
abundance: NA
d_gene: TRBD2

CDR3nt: TGTGCCAGCAGTTTAGCGGGGTCGAACACTGAAGCTTTCTTT
CDR3aa: CASSLAGSNTEAFF
j_gene: TRBJ1-1
v_gene: TRBV27
abundance: NA
d_gene: NA

CDR3nt: TGTGCCAGCAGTGAAGCGCCCGGGGGAGAAGCTTTCTTT
CDR3aa: CASSEAPGGEAFF
j_gene: TRBJ1-1
v_gene: TRBV6-1
abundance: NA
d_gene: NA

CDR3nt: TGTGCCAGCAGTTTTCGCCCGGTTTTGAACACTGAAGCTTTCTTT
CDR3aa: CASSFRPVLNTEAFF
j_gene: TRBJ1-1
v_gene: TRBV6-5
abundance: once
d_gene: NA

CDR3nt: TGTGCCAGCAGCCCTACAGGAACCGAAACTGAAGCTTTCTTT
CDR3aa: CASSPTGTETEAFF
j_gene: TRBJ1-1
v_gene: TRBV7-2
abundance: NA
d_gene: NA

CDR3nt: TGTGCCAGCAGCCACGCGGGACAGGGATTATACAATGAGCAGTTCTTC
CDR3aa: CASSHAGQGLYNEQFF
j_gene: TRBJ2-1
v_gene: TRBV3-1/TRBV3-2
abundance: NA
d_gene: TRBD1

CDR3nt: TGTGCCAGCAGAAAGGCAGGGGCGAACACTGAAGCTTTCTTT
CDR3aa: CASRKAGANTEAFF
j_gene: TRBJ1-1
v_gene: TRBV6-5
abundance: NA
d_gene: NA

CDR3nt: TGTGCCAGCAGTCCATCTCTAGCGGGAGCGTCCTACGAGCAGTACTTC
CDR3aa: CASSPSLAGASYEQYF
j_gene: TRBJ2-7
v_gene: TRBV27
abundance: NA
d_gene: TRBD2

CDR3nt: TGTGCCACCCGGACTCCACCCTCTCTCGAGCAGTACTTC
CDR3aa: CATRTPPSLEQYF
j_gene: TRBJ2-7
v_gene: TRBV28
abundance: NA
d_gene: NA

CDR3nt: TGTGCCAGCAGGGACGGGACAGGACCTTACGAGCAGTACTTC
CDR3aa: CASRDGTGPYEQYF
j_gene: TRBJ2-7
v_gene: TRBV28
abundance: NA
d_gene: TRBD1

CDR3nt: TGTGCCAGCAGCCGGGGACAGGAGGGGTATGGCTACACCTTC
CDR3aa: CASSRGQEGYGYTF
j_gene: TRBJ1-2
v_gene: TRBV5-6
abundance: NA
d_gene: TRBD1

CDR3nt: TGTGCCAGCTCCGGACTAGCCAGCACAGATACGCAGTATTTT
CDR3aa: CASSGLASTDTQYF
j_gene: TRBJ2-3
v_gene: TRBV18
abundance: once
d_gene: TRBD2

CDR3nt: TGTGCCATCAGTGACGGGACAGGGGGCATCTATGAGCAGTTCTTC
CDR3aa: CAISDGTGGIYEQFF
j_gene: TRBJ2-1
v_gene: TRBV10-3
abundance: NA
d_gene: TRBD1

CDR3nt: TGTGCCATCAGTGAGCAGGGAGCGGGAGGGTCCTACGAGCAGTACTTC
CDR3aa: CAISEQGAGGSYEQYF
j_gene: TRBJ2-7
v_gene: TRBV10-3
abundance: NA
d_gene: TRBD2

CDR3nt: TGTGCCAGCAGCCTAGACAGGGACCTCTACGAGCAGTACTTC
CDR3aa: CASSLDRDLYEQYF
j_gene: TRBJ2-7
v_gene: TRBV28
abundance: NA
d_gene: TRBD1